This T cell receptor beta chain is from a study of T-cell reconstitution after alpha-beta-depleted transplantation in children. Preparation of the TCRbeta library involved a method that used unique molecular identifiers. Via MiXCR, TCRdb re-called the PCR reads, giving one row per CDR3 protein. The table shows about 580,000 distinct CDR3 sequences, with 25% to 30% occurring only once. This clonotype was seen more than once but under ten times. The CDR3 covers 14 residues. Unmatched junction bases numbered 10, after V lost 3 bases and J lost 10 bases. Germline V gene sequence: CDR1 SQVTM, CDR2 ANQGSEA.

The V gene is TRBV29-1, the J gene TRBJ2-1; 9 bases align to TRBD2. The TCR was taken from a boy in the first two years of life with Wiskott-Aldrich syndrome, due to receive a stem cell transplant. The specimen comprised PBMCs, sampled before TCRalphabeta/CD19-depleted stem cell transplant. The DNA of the CDR3 is TGCAGCGTTGACATAAGACGGCTAGCGGGGGAGCAGTTCTTC. It translates to CSVDIRRLAGEQFF.